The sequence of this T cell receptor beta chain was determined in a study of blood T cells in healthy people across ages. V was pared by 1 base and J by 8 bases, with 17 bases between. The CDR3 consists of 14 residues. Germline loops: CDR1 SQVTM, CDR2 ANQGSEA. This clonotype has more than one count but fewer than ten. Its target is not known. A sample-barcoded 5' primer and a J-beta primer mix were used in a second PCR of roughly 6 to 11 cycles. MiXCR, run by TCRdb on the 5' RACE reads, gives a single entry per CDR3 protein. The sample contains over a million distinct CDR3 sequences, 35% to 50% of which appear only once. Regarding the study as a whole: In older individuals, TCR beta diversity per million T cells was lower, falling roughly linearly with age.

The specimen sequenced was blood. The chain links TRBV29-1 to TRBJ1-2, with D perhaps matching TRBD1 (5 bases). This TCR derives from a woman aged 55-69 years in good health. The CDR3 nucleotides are TGCAGCGTTGAAGGTCCAGGGACGCGGCGGGGCTACACCTTC. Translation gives CSVEGPGTRRGYTF.